Shown below are 11 T cell receptor beta chains from a single sample sequenced in a study of response to subunit inactivated influenza vaccine. One entry per CDR3 protein, called by TCRdb with MiXCR from the RT-PCR reads. The data show approximately 290,000 distinct CDR3 sequences, with about 20% seen just once and approximately 10% held by the top ten. The sequenced sample was PBMCs from blood, obtained 21 months after vaccination. These receptor sequences come from a man aged 50-75 years who received an inactivated influenza vaccine.

This sequence joins TRBV4-2 and TRBJ2-1, with TRBD2 identical over 7 bases. Germline V gene data show CDR1 as LGHNA and CDR2 as YNFKEQ. The CDR3 consists of 16 residues. V shed 4 bases, J shed 0 bases, and the junction held 6 bases outside the gene matches. CDR3 loop: CASSPTSIGSYNEQFF. The CDR3 nucleotides read TGTGCCAGCAGCCCGACTAGCATAGGCTCCTACAATGAGCAGTTCTTC.

In this sample, this clonotype turned up a few times. V usage is TRBV5-1 and J usage is TRBJ2-1; D remains unclear. CDR3 length: 12 residues. The germline gives CDR1 SGHRS, CDR2 YFSETQ. The germline V and J ends were trimmed by 4 bases and 10 bases, with 12 bases remaining between them. CDR3 DNA: TGCGCCAGCAGCCTTCAATACTTGGAGCAGTTCTTC. This sequence encodes CASSLQYLEQFF.

The rearrangement joins TRBV6-1 to TRBJ1-6; D may be TRBD1 (6 bases). This CDR3 is 14 amino acids long. V was cut by 3 bases and J by 8 bases, with 11 bases left in between. Germline V gene data show CDR1 as MNHNS and CDR2 as SASEGT. CDR3 in amino acids: CASSDRGRDSPLHF. In DNA, the CDR3 is TGTGCCAGCAGTGACAGGGGAAGGGATTCACCCCTCCACTTT.

This clonotype was detected many times. The chain is built from TRBV20-1 and TRBJ1-4, with D possibly being TRBD1 (5 bases). Trimming took 1 base from V and 8 from J, leaving 17 bases between them. This CDR3 is 15 amino acids long. In germline, CDR1 is DFQATT, CDR2 SNEGSKA (reference sequence). The DNA for the CDR3 is TGCAGTGCTAGAGGCGACAGCGGAGAAGAGGAAAAACTGTTTTTT. Translated, it gives CSARGDSGEEEKLFF.

This clonotype was seen repeatedly, ten times or more. J is TRBJ1-4 and V is TRBV15; 12 nucleotides agree with TRBD1. CDR3 length: 16 amino acids. Looked up from germline, CDR1 is LNHNV and CDR2 is YYDKDF (reference sequence). The V gene end was trimmed by 9 bases and the J gene end by 7 bases; junction bases not matched to a gene: 12. In DNA form, the CDR3 reads TGTGCCACTAAACCGGGACAGGGGGCGCTTGGTGAAAAACTGTTTTTT. The encoded protein is CATKPGQGALGEKLFF.

This clonotype was seen more than once but under ten times. The V gene is TRBV11-2, the J gene TRBJ2-5; 8 bases align to TRBD2. Germline-derived CDR1 and CDR2 are SGHAT and FQNNGV. The CDR3 has 18 residues. The ends lost 3 bases at V and 5 bases at J; junction bases unmatched: 17. The CDR3 protein is CASSFGSVLAEFVETQYF. Written as DNA, the CDR3 is TGTGCCAGCAGCTTTGGATCAGTACTAGCGGAGTTCGTGGAGACCCAGTACTTC.

The rearrangement links TRBV12-3 or TRBV12-4 to TRBJ1-2; 9 bases are shared with TRBD1. V dropped 5 bases and J dropped 4; count of bases not matched to a gene: 5. The CDR3 spans 14 residues. Here the CDR3 reads CASSKDRGAYGYTF. Written as DNA, the CDR3 is TGTGCCAGCAGTAAGGACAGGGGCGCCTATGGCTACACCTTC.

This clonotype turned up a few times. The gene calls are TRBV19 and TRBJ1-1, with TRBD1 matching 7 bases. The CDR3 length is 15 residues. Looked up from germline, CDR1 is LNHDA and CDR2 is SQIVND (reference sequence). The V segment lost 3 bases and the J segment 7 bases; nucleotides outside the gene matches: 11. As DNA, the CDR3 is TGTGCCAGTAGTATCCTAGGGACAGAGGGCGGTGAAGCTTTCTTT. Its translation is CASSILGTEGGEAFF.

This clonotype was counted between two and nine times. The chain joins TRBV25-1 to TRBJ1-4, with D unclear. This CDR3 has 20 residues. V gave up 6 bases and J gave up 0 bases, with 26 bases separating them. Germline V CDR1 and CDR2: MGHDK, SYGVNS. This chain's CDR3 is CASRDDKGSGEWPTNEKLFF. DNA of the CDR3: TGTGCCAGCAGGGACGACAAGGGATCGGGAGAGTGGCCAACTAATGAAAAACTGTTTTTT.

The sample holds many counts of this clonotype. This chain links TRBV5-1 with TRBJ2-2; 7 bases are a match to TRBD1. The CDR3 spans 16 residues. With 0 bases clipped from V and 0 bases from J, the junction kept 2 bases outside the gene matches. CDR1 SGHRS and CDR2 YFSETQ come from the germline V gene. CDR3 amino acids: CASSLDRGANTGELFF. The CDR3, as DNA: TGCGCCAGCAGCTTGGACAGGGGCGCGAACACCGGGGAGCTGTTTTTT.

The chain couples TRBV5-4 to TRBJ2-1, with D perhaps assigned TRBD1 or TRBD2 (5 bases each). The CDR3 has 17 amino acids. With 6 bases removed from V and 2 bases from J, the gap between germline ends came to 21 bases. Germline lookup yields CDR1 SGHNT and CDR2 YYREEE (reference sequence). The CDR3 region is CASTPAQGAKTYNEQFF. The CDR3 DNA sequence: TGTGCCAGCACTCCCGCTCAGGGAGCGAAGACCTACAATGAGCAGTTCTTC.